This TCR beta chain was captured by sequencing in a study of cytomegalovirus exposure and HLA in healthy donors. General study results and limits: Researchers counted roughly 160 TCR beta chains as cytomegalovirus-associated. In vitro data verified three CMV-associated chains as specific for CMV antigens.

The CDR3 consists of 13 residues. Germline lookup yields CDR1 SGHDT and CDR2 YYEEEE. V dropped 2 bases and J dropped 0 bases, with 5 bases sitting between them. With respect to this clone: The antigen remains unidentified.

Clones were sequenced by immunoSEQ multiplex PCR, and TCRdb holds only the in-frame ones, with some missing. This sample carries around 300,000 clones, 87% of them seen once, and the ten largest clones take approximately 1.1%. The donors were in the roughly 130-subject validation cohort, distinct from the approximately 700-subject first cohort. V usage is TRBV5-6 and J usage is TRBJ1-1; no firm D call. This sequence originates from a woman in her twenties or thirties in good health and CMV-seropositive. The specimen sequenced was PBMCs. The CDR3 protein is CASSLLLNTEAFF. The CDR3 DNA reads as TGTGCCAGCAGCTTACTCCTGAACACTGAAGCTTTCTTT.